A single sample gave rise to the 16 T cell receptor beta chains below, sequenced in a study of T-cell memory formation after mild COVID-19. Using its own MiXCR run on the 5' RACE reads, TCRdb lists one record per CDR3 protein. The data contain over 500,000 distinct CDR3 sequences, 17% of them seen just once; the ten biggest clones take up around 7.8%. Sample: PBMCs or a T cell subset sorted from them (not recorded which). The receptors shown here come from an adult woman who had mild COVID-19 (a few samples of this study predate the infection). Cell type and time point are not known.

This sequence joins TRBV7-2 and TRBJ1-1, with TRBD1 as a possible D gene (5 bases). Germline CDR1 is SGHTA and CDR2 is FQGNSA. This CDR3 spans 13 amino acids. Trimming removed 3 bases at V and 5 bases at J, with 10 bases between. CDR3 nucleotide sequence: TGTGCCAGCAGCTTTTCGGGGGTTACTGAAGCTTTCTTT. This gives the protein CASSFSGVTEAFF.

The chain uses TRBV29-1 and TRBJ2-3; D call uncertain. V lost 6 bases and J 4 bases, leaving 8 bases between the germline ends. This CDR3 is built from 11 residues. Germline-derived CDR1 and CDR2 are SQVTM and ANQGSEA. The chain's CDR3 is CSVDRSDTQYF. CDR3 nucleotides: TGCAGCGTCGATCGGTCAGATACGCAGTATTTT.

This clonotype was seen more than once but under ten times. The chain links TRBV27 to TRBJ1-1, with D unclear. The germline V and J ends were trimmed by 5 bases and 5 bases, with 12 bases remaining between them. Germline CDR1 reads MNHEY; CDR2 reads SMNVEV (reference sequence). The CDR3 loop spans 13 amino acids. The CDR3 reads CASSPQRRTEAFF. CDR3 in DNA: TGTGCCAGCAGTCCCCAGAGGCGTACTGAAGCTTTCTTT.

This clonotype was detected only a few times. In DNA form, the CDR3 reads TGTGCCAGCAGCTCACAGGGATTATATGGCTACACCTTC. It encodes CASSSQGLYGYTF. The V call is TRBV7-9, the J call TRBJ1-2; D perhaps matches TRBD1 (6 bases). The CDR3 has 13 amino acids. Deletions cut 4 bases from V and 5 bases from J, with 11 bases between. Germline loops: CDR1 SEHNR, CDR2 FQNEAQ (reference sequence).

By share of the sample, this clonotype is medium-sized. This chain connects TRBV4-1 to TRBJ2-2; 10 bases align to TRBD1. CDR1 and CDR2 (germline): MGHRA, YSYEKL. Trimming cost V 7 bases and J 6 bases; bases outside gene matches: 5. There are 14 residues in the CDR3. The CDR3 nucleotides read TGCGCCAGCACCCACGACAGGGGGCCCGGGGAGCTGTTTTTT. Residues: CASTHDRGPGELFF.

In its sample, this clonotype was seen a few times. The chain has TRBV15 and TRBJ2-1, with 8 bases matching TRBD1. This CDR3 is built from 14 residues. V shed 1 base, J shed 9 bases, and the junction held 5 bases outside the gene matches. Germline CDR1 reads LNHNV; CDR2 reads YYDKDF (reference sequence). CDR3 protein: CATSRGQGASEQFF. In DNA, the CDR3 is TGTGCCACCAGCAGAGGGCAGGGGGCTAGTGAGCAGTTCTTC.

This clonotype occurred a few times. This chain connects TRBV5-1 to TRBJ1-1; perhaps TRBD1 as D (6 bases). Germline V lookup: CDR1 SGHRS, CDR2 YFSETQ. CDR3 length equals 12 residues. V was pared by 4 bases and J by 3 bases, with 7 bases between. The CDR3 bases are TGCGCCAGCAGCAAGGGGGACACTGAAGCTTTCTTT. This translates into CASSKGDTEAFF.

This clonotype was detected only a few times. The chain recombines TRBV4-1 with TRBJ2-2, with 9 positions matching TRBD2. V was pared by 6 bases and J by 3 bases, with 5 bases of the junction left unmatched. Per the germline V gene, CDR1 is MGHRA and CDR2 is YSYEKL. CDR3 length: 15 residues. The CDR3 DNA is TGCGCCAGCAGGTTCTTAGCGGGGGACACCGGGGAGCTGTTTTTT. Amino acids: CASRFLAGDTGELFF.

The gene calls are TRBV24-1 and TRBJ2-1, with D tentatively TRBD2 (6 bases). The CDR3 is 13 amino acids. V was cut by 10 bases and J by 7 bases, with 16 bases left in between. Germline CDR1 and CDR2: KGHDR and SFDVKD. This chain's CDR3 is CATGLAVRNEQFF. Here the CDR3 DNA reads TGTGCCACGGGACTTGCCGTGAGAAATGAGCAGTTCTTC.

This sequence joins TRBV19 and TRBJ1-2; no clear D gene. Trimming removed 7 bases from V and 4 bases from J, with 16 bases in between. Germline V gives CDR1 LNHDA, CDR2 SQIVND (reference sequence). The CDR3 length is 14 residues. The CDR3: CASTEAGRPYGYTF. The DNA for the CDR3 is TGTGCCAGTACAGAGGCAGGCAGACCCTATGGCTACACCTTC.

The J gene is TRBJ2-3, the V gene TRBV12-3 or TRBV12-4; no clear D gene. With 2 bases removed from V and 8 bases from J, the gap between germline ends came to 14 bases. The CDR3 runs 14 residues. The CDR3 DNA reads TGTGCCAGCAGTTTAAGCTCTCCCCCTGGTACGCAGTATTTT. Translating it yields CASSLSSPPGTQYF.

This clonotype was counted only a few times. The chain joins TRBV24-1 to TRBJ2-1; 7 bases align to TRBD2. V shed 9 bases, J shed 5 bases, and the junction held 12 bases outside the gene matches. CDR1 and CDR2 (germline): KGHDR, SFDVKD. This CDR3 spans 15 amino acids. CDR3 sequence: CATGAGRERNNEQFF. CDR3 bases: TGTGCCACCGGGGCGGGGCGGGAGAGGAACAATGAGCAGTTCTTC.

This clonotype was picked up many times. The rearrangement joins TRBV9 to TRBJ2-1; TRBD2 matches 7 bases. With 1 base clipped from V and 0 bases from J, the junction kept 13 bases outside the gene matches. The germline V gene encodes CDR1 SGDLS and CDR2 YYNGEE. The CDR3 totals 19 residues. CDR3 residues: CASSVQAGESLLSYNEQFF. The CDR3 nucleotides are TGTGCCAGCAGCGTACAGGCGGGGGAATCTTTGCTCTCCTACAATGAGCAGTTCTTC.

Turning to this clonotype: The junction departs from germline at one end; a sequencing error may be responsible. The chain couples TRBV20-1 to TRBJ1-4; 7 nucleotides align to TRBD1. Germline CDR1 DFQATT, CDR2 SNEGSKA (reference sequence). The CDR3 has 15 residues. The CDR3 spells CSVRPGQALREKLFF. CDR3 bases: TGCAGTGTTAGACCCGGACAGGCCCTGCGGGAAAAACTGTTTTTT.

This clonotype was found a few times. The chain joins TRBV3-1 to TRBJ1-1; D is uncertain. The V end was cut by 4 bases, the J end by 2 bases, with 14 bases between. Per germline, CDR1 LGHDT and CDR2 YNNKEL (reference sequence). The CDR3 loop spans 15 amino acids. The CDR3 protein is CASSREGRANTEAFF. DNA of the CDR3: TGTGCCAGCAGCCGAGAAGGTCGGGCAAACACTGAAGCTTTCTTT.

The rearrangement joins TRBV7-2 to TRBJ2-7; TRBD1 matches at 11 bases. Germline V gene sequence: CDR1 SGHTA, CDR2 FQGNSA. V shed 5 bases, J shed 6 bases, and the junction held 6 bases outside the gene matches. The CDR3 loop spans 14 amino acids. The CDR3 region is CASSPGTGGTEQYF. In nucleotides, the CDR3 is TGTGCCAGCAGCCCCGGGACAGGGGGTACCGAGCAGTACTTC.